These T cell receptor beta chains were read from a single sample in a study of cytomegalovirus exposure and HLA in healthy donors. The table came from immunoSEQ multiplex PCR; TCRdb's copy has only in-frame clones and leaves some out. The sample has about 190,000 clones; approximately 80% are singletons. The sequenced sample was PBMCs. These receptors all stem from a woman under 40 in good health and CMV-seropositive. CDR3s include the opening cysteine and the closing phenylalanine or tryptophan. D genes are given only for firm matches. Clone size is stated in some rows and not others, as once, few, many or a class when expanded.

d_call,v_call,clone_size,j_call,cdr3_nt,cdr3_aa
-,TRBV29-1,-,TRBJ2-5,TGCAGCGGAGGGGGCGCGGGACAACAGACCCAGTACTTC,CSGGGAGQQTQYF
TRBD2,TRBV19,-,TRBJ2-1,TGTGCCAGTAGTATCCGGGGGGGTGAGCAGTTCTTC,CASSIRGGEQFF
-,TRBV2,-,TRBJ2-2,TGTGCCAGCTCGGGGGTCACAGGGGTCACCGGGGAGCTGTTTTTT,CASSGVTGVTGELFF
TRBD2,TRBV7-2,-,TRBJ2-7,TGTGCCAGCAGCCGGACTAGCGGGAGGGAATACGAGCAGTACTTC,CASSRTSGREYEQYF
-,TRBV11-2,few,TRBJ2-7,TGTGCCAGCAGCTTAAGTTCCGGACAGAGCTACGAGCAGTACTTC,CASSLSSGQSYEQYF
TRBD1,TRBV5-6,-,TRBJ2-2,TGTGCCAGCAGAACCGGGACAGGGGGCTTGGTCGGGGAGCTGTTTTTT,CASRTGTGGLVGELFF
TRBD2,TRBV19,-,TRBJ2-3,TGTGCCAGTAGTCAGGGAGGGCGGGGTACGCAGTATTTT,CASSQGGRGTQYF
-,TRBV6-5,-,TRBJ1-6,TGTGCCAGCAAATCTCAGGGCAGATATAATTCACCCCTCCACTTT,CASKSQGRYNSPLHF
-,TRBV6-5,-,TRBJ2-6,TGTGCCAGCATAGGTACAGGGAATGGGGCCAACGTCCTGACTTTC,CASIGTGNGANVLTF
-,TRBV4-3,-,TRBJ2-7,TGCGCCAGCAGCCAAGATCGCGGCTACGAGCAGTACTTC,CASSQDRGYEQYF
TRBD1,TRBV11-2,-,TRBJ2-7,TGTGCCAGCAGCGGGACAGGGGGCTACGAGCAGTACTTC,CASSGTGGYEQYF
-,TRBV11-3,-,TRBJ2-1,TGTGCCAGCTCCAGCGATTACTCCTACAATGAGCAGTTCTTC,CASSSDYSYNEQFF
-,TRBV30,-,TRBJ1-2,TGTGCCTGGAGTCCTCGCGGGGGGTTGAATGGCTACACCTTC,CAWSPRGGLNGYTF
-,TRBV18,-,TRBJ2-1,TGTGCCAGCTCACTTGGGACTTCCGGGCATGAGCAGTTCTTC,CASSLGTSGHEQFF
-,TRBV6-5,-,TRBJ1-2,TGTGCCAGCAGCCAAGCGGGGGATAACTATGGCTACACCTTC,CASSQAGDNYGYTF
-,TRBV30,-,TRBJ2-3,TGTGCCTGGAGGGATAGCGGTAGCACAGATACGCAGTATTTT,CAWRDSGSTDTQYF
-,TRBV30,-,TRBJ2-3,TGTGCCTGGCGGGGGTCCCCATCGGCGGCAGATACGCAGTATTTT,CAWRGSPSAADTQYF
TRBD1,TRBV4-3,once,TRBJ1-2,TGCGCCAGCAGCCAAGATTCCTGGACAGGGGCTGGCTACACCTTC,CASSQDSWTGAGYTF
-,TRBV11-2,-,TRBJ1-1,TGTGCCAGCAGCTTATGGGGGGGATGGACTGAAGCTTTCTTT,CASSLWGGWTEAFF
-,TRBV19,-,TRBJ1-1,TGTGCCAGTAGTATGCAGATTAACACTGAAGCTTTCTTT,CASSMQINTEAFF
-,TRBV2,-,TRBJ1-2,TGTGCCAGCAGTGGGGAGACCTATGGCTACACCTTC,CASSGETYGYTF
-,TRBV4-1,-,TRBJ2-5,TGCGCCAGCAGCCAAGGGCGGGGACCGAAACAAGAGACCCAGTACTTC,CASSQGRGPKQETQYF
-,TRBV18,-,TRBJ2-7,TGTGCCAGCTCACCAGAACGGGGTTTCTACGAGCAGTACTTC,CASSPERGFYEQYF
TRBD1,TRBV5-5,few,TRBJ2-4,TGTGCCAGCAGCCTAGGGTGGAAACAGGGGAAGGGCATAGCCAAAAACATTCAGTACTTC,CASSLGWKQGKGIAKNIQYF
TRBD1,TRBV29-1,-,TRBJ2-7,TGCAGCGCCCGGGGGACAGGGGCCCGCGAGCAGTACTTC,CSARGTGAREQYF
TRBD1,TRBV2,few,TRBJ2-2,TGTGCCAGCAGTCGACGAAGGGACAGGCGGTACGGGGAGCTGTTTTTT,CASSRRRDRRYGELFF
TRBD2,TRBV30,-,TRBJ2-7,TGTGCCTGGAGCCTACGGGGGGTTCCTTTCTCCTACGAGCAGTACTTC,CAWSLRGVPFSYEQYF
-,TRBV7-9,-,TRBJ1-1,TGTTCCAGCAGCTTTATCACTGAAGCTTTCTTT,CSSSFITEAFF
-,TRBV5-8,-,TRBJ2-7,TGTGCCAGCAGCTTTGAAGGGGGCGAGCAGTACTTC,CASSFEGGEQYF
-,TRBV19,-,TRBJ2-7,TGTGCCAGTAGTATAGTGGGGAGACTCTACGAGCAGTACTTC,CASSIVGRLYEQYF
TRBD1,TRBV25-1,-,TRBJ1-3,TGTGCCAGCAGCCCCGACAGGGGTGCTGGAAACACCATATATTTT,CASSPDRGAGNTIYF
-,TRBV5-4,-,TRBJ2-1,TGTGCCAGCAGCTCCGGGTGGGGGCCCTACAATGAGCAGTTCTTC,CASSSGWGPYNEQFF
-,TRBV11-2,-,TRBJ2-5,TGTGCCAGCAGCTTGTCGCGTAGCCAAGAGACCCAGTACTTC,CASSLSRSQETQYF
-,TRBV5-4,-,TRBJ1-2,TGTGCCAGCAGCTACAGGGAAAACTATGGCTACACCTTC,CASSYRENYGYTF
-,TRBV19,-,TRBJ1-4,TGTGCCAGTAGTATCATGGGAGACTATGAAAAACTGTTTTTT,CASSIMGDYEKLFF
-,TRBV28,few,TRBJ2-3,TGTGCCAGCAGTTTATTAGGGAGGCTAAGCACAGATACGCAGTATTTT,CASSLLGRLSTDTQYF
TRBD1,TRBV7-2,-,TRBJ1-6,TGTGCCAGCAGCCCTTTACCTACAGGGGGTAATTCACCCCTCCACTTT,CASSPLPTGGNSPLHF
-,TRBV18,-,TRBJ1-1,TGTGCCAGCTCACCACGCGAGGGGGCTGAAGCTTTCTTT,CASSPREGAEAFF
TRBD1,TRBV6-5,-,TRBJ2-1,TGTGCCAGCAGTTACCTACGACAGGGGGCAAATGAGCAGTTCTTC,CASSYLRQGANEQFF
TRBD1,TRBV30,-,TRBJ1-2,TGTGCCTGGAGTCCAGGGGGTGGTTCTGGCTACACCTTC,CAWSPGGGSGYTF
-,TRBV28,-,TRBJ2-7,TGTGCCAGCAGTTTAATGGTCTACGAGCAGTACTTC,CASSLMVYEQYF
-,TRBV6-5,-,TRBJ2-7,TGTGCCAGCAGTACTTCCCAAGGGACTCTCTACGAGCAGTACTTC,CASSTSQGTLYEQYF
-,TRBV5-1,-,TRBJ2-1,TGCGCCAGCAGCCGTACTGATGAGCAGTTCTTC,CASSRTDEQFF
-,TRBV4-1,-,TRBJ2-6,TGCGCCAGCAGCCCAAGAATGGCAGGGTCTGGGGCCAACGTCCTGACTTTC,CASSPRMAGSGANVLTF
TRBD2,TRBV11-3,-,TRBJ2-7,TGTGCCAGCAGCTTTGGTTCAGGGACTAGCGGATACGAGCAGTACTTC,CASSFGSGTSGYEQYF
TRBD1,TRBV7-2,-,TRBJ1-2,TGTGCCAGCAGCGTAGACAGGGGGACTGGCTACACCTTC,CASSVDRGTGYTF